This is a list of T cell receptor beta chains from one sample in a study of beta chain features in type 1 diabetes. Libraries were prepared by immunoSEQ multiplex PCR; TCRdb keeps only in-frame clonotypes and omits some of them. The profile shows around 430,000 clones, approximately 28% of them singletons. Sequenced material: naive CD4+ T cells from blood. Receptors originate from a young man in good health. Each CDR3 is given with its conserved first and last residue. Each record gives: D gene, V gene, J gene, clone size, CDR3 DNA, CDR3 protein. A D gene is named only where the DNA matches it firmly. Clone size appears in some rows only: once, few, many, or a class for an expanded clone.

-	TRBV29-1	TRBJ2-7	few	TGCAGCGTTGTCGTCGGGCCCTACGAGCAGTACTTC	CSVVVGPYEQYF
-	TRBV5-6	TRBJ2-1	-	TGTGCCAGCAGCCCCCTGTGGGATGAGCAGTTCTTC	CASSPLWDEQFF
TRBD2	TRBV6-5	TRBJ2-6	few	TGTGCCAGCAGTTACTCAGAAGGGAGGGAGGCCAACGTCCTGACTTTC	CASSYSEGREANVLTF
-	TRBV2	TRBJ2-7	-	TGTGCCAGCACACCCTTCTACGAGCAGTACTTC	CASTPFYEQYF
-	TRBV5-1	TRBJ2-3	-	TGCGCCAGCAGCTTGGCGCAGGGTAGCACAGATACGCAGTATTTT	CASSLAQGSTDTQYF
-	TRBV30	TRBJ2-1	few	TGTGCCTGGAGTGTACGTGGGGCGCAGTTCTTC	CAWSVRGAQFF
-	TRBV30	TRBJ1-4	few	TGTGCCTGGGAAGGAGGGGTACAGGATGAAAAACTGTTTTTT	CAWEGGVQDEKLFF
-	TRBV5-4	TRBJ2-7	few	TGTGCCAGCACCGAAGCCTCTAGCTACGGCGAGCAGTACTTC	CASTEASSYGEQYF
TRBD1	TRBV19	TRBJ1-5	-	TGTGCCAGTAGTAGGGGGACAGGGGCATATAGCAATCAGCCCCAGCATTTT	CASSRGTGAYSNQPQHF
TRBD1	TRBV2	TRBJ2-5	-	TGTGCCAGCAGATTGACAGGGAATTCGGAGACCCAGTACTTC	CASRLTGNSETQYF
-	TRBV30	TRBJ2-7	-	TGTGCCTGGAGTGTACGAAGGGCCACCTACGAGCAGTACTTC	CAWSVRRATYEQYF
-	TRBV30	TRBJ1-4	few	TGTGCCTGGAATTGGGACCGCCGTGAAAAACTGTTTTTT	CAWNWDRREKLFF
-	TRBV30	TRBJ2-2	few	TGTGCCTGGAGTCCCACCGGGGAGCTGTTTTTT	CAWSPTGELFF
TRBD1	TRBV9	TRBJ2-3	-	TGTGCCAGCAGCGTAGGAACAGGGGGCGCAGATACGCAGTATTTT	CASSVGTGGADTQYF
TRBD2	TRBV10-3	TRBJ2-7	-	TGTGCCGTAGGACTAGCGGGCTTCTCCTACGAGCAGTACTTC	CAVGLAGFSYEQYF
-	TRBV5-6	TRBJ2-5	few	TGTGCCAGCAGCTGGGTTGACAGGTACCAAGAGACCCAGTACTTC	CASSWVDRYQETQYF
-	TRBV30	TRBJ2-3	few	TGTGCCTGGAGTGTAGGGGGGGCAGATACGCAGTATTTT	CAWSVGGADTQYF
TRBD2	TRBV7-3	TRBJ2-3	-	TGTGCCAGCAGCCAACCTGGGACTAGCGGGAGGGATACGCAGTATTTT	CASSQPGTSGRDTQYF
-	TRBV29-1	TRBJ1-4	few	TGCAGCGTCCTCCGCGACAGTTCCGAAAAACTGTTTTTT	CSVLRDSSEKLFF
-	TRBV5-1	TRBJ2-3	-	TGCGCCAGCAGCTCCTGGCGGCCTAGCACAGATACGCAGTATTTT	CASSSWRPSTDTQYF
-	TRBV19	TRBJ2-6	-	TGTGCCAGTACCACAGGGCCGGGATCGGCCAACGTCCTGACTTTC	CASTTGPGSANVLTF